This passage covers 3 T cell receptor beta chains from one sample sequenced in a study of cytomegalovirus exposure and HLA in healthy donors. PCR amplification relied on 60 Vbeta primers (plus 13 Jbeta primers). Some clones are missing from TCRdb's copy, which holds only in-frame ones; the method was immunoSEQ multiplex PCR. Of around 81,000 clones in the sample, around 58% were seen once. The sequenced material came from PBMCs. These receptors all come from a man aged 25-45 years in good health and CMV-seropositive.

The CDR3 spells CASSRGTQETQYF. In DNA form, the CDR3 reads TGTGCCAGCAGCAGAGGCACCCAAGAGACCCAGTACTTC. The chain joins TRBV11-2 to TRBJ2-5; D not certain. V lost 5 bases to trimming and J lost 1 base, with 8 bases between them. This CDR3 has 13 amino acids. The germline gives CDR1 SGHAT, CDR2 FQNNGV.

The CDR3 DNA is TGTGCCTGGAGTTTCAGATGGTTGGGGCAAATTAATGAAAAACTGTTTTTT. It is translated as CAWSFRWLGQINEKLFF. V usage is TRBV30 and J usage is TRBJ1-4; D is perhaps TRBD1 (5 bases). Trimming removed 2 bases at V and 4 bases at J, with 20 bases between. This CDR3 contains 17 residues. Germline V CDR1 and CDR2: GTSNPN, SVGIG (reference sequence).

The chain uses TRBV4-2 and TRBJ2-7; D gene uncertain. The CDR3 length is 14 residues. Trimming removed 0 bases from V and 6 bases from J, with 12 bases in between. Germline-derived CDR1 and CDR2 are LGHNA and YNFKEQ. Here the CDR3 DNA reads TGTGCCAGCAGCCAAGATCTTCTAGGTGGCGAGCAGTACTTC. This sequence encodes CASSQDLLGGEQYF.